A selection of T cell receptor beta chains follows, all from one sample in a study of blood T cell repertoires in COVID-19. Method: immunoSEQ multiplex PCR; TCRdb's copy keeps in-frame clones and lacks some. Of roughly 100,000 clones listed, 84% are singletons. Sequenced sample: peripheral blood. These receptors were obtained from a man aged 60 to 69 with acute or convalescent COVID-19. CDR3s include the opening cysteine and the closing phenylalanine or tryptophan. D genes are given only for firm matches. Not all rows give a size; the values are once, few, many and, for expanded clones, a class.

J | D | size | V | DNA | CDR3
TRBJ2-1 | TRBD2 | NA | TRBV18 | TGTGCCAGCTCCCGGGGACTAGCCGCCGTCGATGAGCAGTTCTTC | CASSRGLAAVDEQFF
TRBJ2-5 | NA | NA | TRBV3-1/TRBV3-2 | TGTGCCAGCACCCGACGGGATCAAGAGACCCAGTACTTC | CASTRRDQETQYF
TRBJ1-1 | NA | NA | TRBV5-5 | TGTGCCAGCAGCTTAGAGGGTTGGACTGAAGCTTTCTTT | CASSLEGWTEAFF
TRBJ2-5 | TRBD2 | NA | TRBV3-1/TRBV3-2 | TGTGCCAGCAGCCTAACTAGCGGCGGGGGAGAGACCCAGTACTTC | CASSLTSGGGETQYF
TRBJ1-3 | NA | NA | TRBV4-2 | TGTGCCAGCAGCCTCCCACAGGGCTCCCTATCTGGAAACACCATATATTTT | CASSLPQGSLSGNTIYF
TRBJ1-2 | NA | NA | TRBV4-3 | TGCGCCAGCAGCCAAATGCTGGGGGGAAGTGATGGCTACACCTTC | CASSQMLGGSDGYTF
TRBJ2-2 | TRBD2 | NA | TRBV6-1 | TGTGCCAGCAGTGTACTAGCGGCCACGAACACCGGGGAGCTGTTTTTT | CASSVLAATNTGELFF
TRBJ1-1 | NA | NA | TRBV5-1 | TGCGCCAGCAGCTCCCAGACAGATACTGAAGCTTTCTTT | CASSSQTDTEAFF
TRBJ2-1 | NA | NA | TRBV5-1 | TGCGCCAGCAGCTTGGACCTAAGCTCCTACAATGAGCAGTTCTTC | CASSLDLSSYNEQFF
TRBJ2-2 | TRBD2 | NA | TRBV27 | TGTGCCAGCAGTTTATTGGCTAGCGGGAGCACCGGGGAGCTGTTTTTT | CASSLLASGSTGELFF
TRBJ2-3 | NA | NA | TRBV6-2/TRBV6-3 | TGTGCCAGCAGTTACAGGGGGGATACGCAGTATTTT | CASSYRGDTQYF
TRBJ2-2 | NA | few | TRBV6-5 | TGTGCCAGCAGATATCGACAGAACACCGGGGAGCTGTTTTTT | CASRYRQNTGELFF
TRBJ2-7 | NA | NA | TRBV13 | TGTGCCAGCAGGCCGACTAGCTCCTACGAGCAGTACTTC | CASRPTSSYEQYF
TRBJ2-7 | TRBD2 | few | TRBV18 | TGTGCCAGCTCACTCGGGACTAGCGCCTACGAGCAGTACTTC | CASSLGTSAYEQYF
TRBJ2-7 | NA | NA | TRBV27 | TGTGCCAGCAGTTCCCCGGGAGTACGGCAGTACTTC | CASSSPGVRQYF
TRBJ2-5 | NA | NA | TRBV5-4 | TGTGCCAGCAGCTTTAGGACAGGAGGGGCCCAAGAGACCCAGTACTTC | CASSFRTGGAQETQYF
TRBJ1-5 | NA | NA | TRBV9 | TGTGCCAGCAGCGTAGGAGGTCTCGGGGGACAGCCCCAGCATTTT | CASSVGGLGGQPQHF
TRBJ1-2 | NA | NA | TRBV4-3 | TGCGCCAGCAGCCACCTAACCTTCGGGGGGGGCGACTATGGCTACACCTTC | CASSHLTFGGGDYGYTF
TRBJ2-2 | TRBD2 | NA | TRBV19 | TGTGCCAGTAGTATAGTACTGGCGGGAGTCGACACCGGGGAGCTGTTTTTT | CASSIVLAGVDTGELFF
TRBJ2-7 | TRBD1 | many | TRBV7-7 | TGTGCTAGCAGTCCCGGGACAGGCTACGAGCAGTACTTC | CASSPGTGYEQYF
TRBJ1-2 | NA | NA | TRBV11-2 | TGTGCCAGCACCCTGGGGGGGAACTATGGCTACACCTTC | CASTLGGNYGYTF
TRBJ2-3 | NA | NA | TRBV6-6 | TGTGCCAGCAGTATTAGGGGCCCAGATACGCAGTATTTT | CASSIRGPDTQYF
TRBJ1-5 | NA | NA | TRBV28 | TGTGCCAGCAGTTTAGGGCAGCCGGGGTATAGCAATCAGCCCCAGCATTTT | CASSLGQPGYSNQPQHF
TRBJ2-5 | TRBD1 | NA | TRBV15 | TGTGCCACCAGCAGAGCAGGGGGCCAAGAGACCCAGTACTTC | CATSRAGGQETQYF
TRBJ1-5 | NA | NA | TRBV24-1 | TGTGCCACCAGTGATCCCTTCAATCAGCCCCAGCATTTT | CATSDPFNQPQHF
TRBJ2-3 | TRBD2 | few | TRBV6-1 | TGTGCCAGCAGTGAAGTAGGTATCGGACTAGCGGGGCCCAGCCTAGTTACGCAGTATTTT | CASSEVGIGLAGPSLVTQYF
TRBJ2-2 | TRBD2 | NA | TRBV5-1 | TGCGCCAGCTCCCAACCAGGACTAGCGGGGTACACCGGGGAGCTGTTTTTT | CASSQPGLAGYTGELFF
TRBJ1-4 | NA | NA | TRBV24-1 | TGTGCCACCAGTGATACCCGCGGGGGAGGCTCTAATGAAAAACTGTTTTTT | CATSDTRGGGSNEKLFF
TRBJ1-2 | NA | NA | TRBV27 | TGTGCCAGCAGTTTATACTCCCCCGGAGGGTTAAGTGGCTACACCTTC | CASSLYSPGGLSGYTF
TRBJ1-1 | NA | once | TRBV11-3 | TGTGCCAGCAGACCAAGACAGCACCCGAACACTGAAGCTTTCTTT | CASRPRQHPNTEAFF
TRBJ2-1 | TRBD2 | NA | TRBV9 | TGTGCCAGCAGCGTAGCTATTTCGGCAAGCGGGAACAATGAGCAGTTCTTC | CASSVAISASGNNEQFF
TRBJ1-1 | TRBD1 | NA | TRBV18 | TGTGCCAGCTCACCGGACAGGGGGATCACTGAAGCTTTCTTT | CASSPDRGITEAFF
TRBJ1-1 | NA | few | TRBV5-1 | TGCGCCAGCAGTCGGGACACTGAAGCTTTCTTT | CASSRDTEAFF
TRBJ1-1 | NA | NA | TRBV2 | TGTGCCAGCAGCCGACAGTCTGAAGCTTTCTTT | CASSRQSEAFF
TRBJ1-4 | NA | NA | TRBV10-1 | TGCGCCAGCAGTGAACAGCAAAATGAAAAACTGTTTTTT | CASSEQQNEKLFF
TRBJ1-3 | TRBD1 | NA | TRBV14 | TGTGCCAGCAGCCAAGTAAGGGGGCTTGGCTCTGGAAACACCATATATTTT | CASSQVRGLGSGNTIYF
TRBJ2-1 | NA | NA | TRBV5-1 | TGCGCCAGCGCGCTCCGGGAGAGAGGTGAGCAGTTCTTC | CASALRERGEQFF
TRBJ2-6 | NA | few | TRBV27 | TGTGCCAGCACCGGGACTCACAGCTCTGGGGCCAACGTCCTGACTTTC | CASTGTHSSGANVLTF
TRBJ2-1 | TRBD2 | NA | TRBV7-6 | TGTGCCAGCAGCTTAGGTCGGACTAGCGGGAGTACGGATGAGCAGTTCTTC | CASSLGRTSGSTDEQFF
TRBJ1-3 | NA | NA | TRBV7-9 | TGTGCCAGCAGCTTAGCGAGCAGGGAAACTGGAAACACCATATATTTT | CASSLASRETGNTIYF
TRBJ2-1 | TRBD2 | once | TRBV2 | TGTGCCTTCCAACCCGGGACTAGCTTCGATGAGCAGTTCTTC | CAFQPGTSFDEQFF
TRBJ2-5 | TRBD1 | NA | TRBV11-3 | TGTGCCAGCAGCTCCTCGACAGGGTCCGGGCAAGAGACCCAGTACTTC | CASSSSTGSGQETQYF
TRBJ2-5 | NA | NA | TRBV12-5 | TGTGCTAGTGGTTTGTCCGGGGAGACCCAGTACTTC | CASGLSGETQYF
TRBJ1-1 | NA | once | TRBV7-2 | TGTGCCAGCAGTCCGACAGGCTACACTGAAGCTTTCTTT | CASSPTGYTEAFF
TRBJ1-5 | NA | NA | TRBV18 | TGTGCCAGCTCACCAGAGGCGATTAGCAATCAGCCCCAGCATTTT | CASSPEAISNQPQHF
TRBJ1-1 | NA | NA | TRBV5-8 | TGTGCCAGCAGCCCTTGGGTACGGGGGGGTACTGAAGCTTTCTTT | CASSPWVRGGTEAFF